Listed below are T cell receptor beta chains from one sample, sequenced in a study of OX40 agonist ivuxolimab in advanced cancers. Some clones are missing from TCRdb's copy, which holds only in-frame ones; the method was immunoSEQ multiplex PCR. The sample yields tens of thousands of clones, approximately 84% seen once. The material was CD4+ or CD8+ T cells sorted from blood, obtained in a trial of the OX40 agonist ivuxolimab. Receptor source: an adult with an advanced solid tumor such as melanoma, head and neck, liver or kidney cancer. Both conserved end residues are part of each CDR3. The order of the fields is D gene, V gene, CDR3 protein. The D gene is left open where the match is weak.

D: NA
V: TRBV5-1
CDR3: CASSLGHAQETQYF

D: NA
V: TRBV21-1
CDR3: CASSALLAGAALDTQYF

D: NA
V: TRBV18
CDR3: CASSPIGIYNEQFF

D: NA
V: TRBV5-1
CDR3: CASSQGTADGYTF

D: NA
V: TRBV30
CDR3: CAWSTNYGYTF

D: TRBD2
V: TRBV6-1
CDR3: CASSEAVAGVSYEQYF

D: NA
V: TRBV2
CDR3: CASREFADTQYF

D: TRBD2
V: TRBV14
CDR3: CASSPLAGRIDEQFF

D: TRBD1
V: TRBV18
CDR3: CASSPPTGQYYEQYF

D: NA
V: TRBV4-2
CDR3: CASSPGARETQYF

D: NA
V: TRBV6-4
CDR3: CASSSHSNQPQHF

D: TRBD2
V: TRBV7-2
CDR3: CASSWGLAGSEQYF

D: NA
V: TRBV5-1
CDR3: CASSPQGGTNTEAFF

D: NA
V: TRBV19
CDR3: CASSSTVGNTGELFF

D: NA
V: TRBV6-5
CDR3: CASSYDRTQPQHF

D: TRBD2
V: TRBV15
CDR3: CATSQGLAGLKETQYF

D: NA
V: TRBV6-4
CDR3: CADRSRDQPQHF

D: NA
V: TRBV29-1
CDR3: CSVLTGEAFF

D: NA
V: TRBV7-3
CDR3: CASSPDRTGELFF

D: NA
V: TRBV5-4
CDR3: CASSWDVGGASYEQYF

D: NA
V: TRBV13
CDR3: CASTHRTYNEQFF

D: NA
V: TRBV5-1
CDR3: CASSLEWGQTKNIQYF

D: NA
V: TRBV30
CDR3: CAWSVLIGETQYF

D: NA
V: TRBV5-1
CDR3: CASSAEASYNEQFF

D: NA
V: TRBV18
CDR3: CASSPSTGELFF

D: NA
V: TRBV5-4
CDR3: CASSLGGTNEKLFF

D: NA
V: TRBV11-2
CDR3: CASSADITTGELFF

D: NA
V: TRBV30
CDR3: CAWSFTGPKGYTF

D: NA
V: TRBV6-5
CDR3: CASSYSQGLVAEAFF

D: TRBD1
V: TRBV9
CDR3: CASSVGTGGGEKLFF

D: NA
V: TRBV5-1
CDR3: CASSFAGSGPNTQYF

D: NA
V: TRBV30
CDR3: CAWSRDSNQPQHF

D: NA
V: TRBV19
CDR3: CASSSQGNEQFF

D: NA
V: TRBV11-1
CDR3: CASSSNDEQYF

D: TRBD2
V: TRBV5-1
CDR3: CASSTGTSGTYEQYF

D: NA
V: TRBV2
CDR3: CASSGGPADTQYF

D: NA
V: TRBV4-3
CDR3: CASSQKGDTEAFF

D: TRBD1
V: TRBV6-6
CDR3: CASSDGYRGADTQYF

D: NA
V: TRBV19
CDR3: CASSLPNQPQHF

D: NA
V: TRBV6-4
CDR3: CASRGGGLNEKLFF

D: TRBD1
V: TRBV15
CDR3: CATSRDIGQGAGGELFF

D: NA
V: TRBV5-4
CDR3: CASSPRTKTSTDTQYF

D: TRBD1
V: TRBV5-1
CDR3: CASSLSGQEDIQYF

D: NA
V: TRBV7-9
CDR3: CASSLGEGGNQPQHF

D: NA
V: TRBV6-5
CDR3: CASSYSMLGGNEQFF

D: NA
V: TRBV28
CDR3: CASSPQGYGYTF

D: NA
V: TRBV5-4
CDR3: CASSFKGASIYGYTF

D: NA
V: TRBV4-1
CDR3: CASSTTEGDTQYF

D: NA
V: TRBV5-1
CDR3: CASSRGEETQYF

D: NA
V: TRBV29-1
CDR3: CSGGPGVRDTQYF

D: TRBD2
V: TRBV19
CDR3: CASSRTSGGMNTGELFF

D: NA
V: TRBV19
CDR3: CASSSPPGDTQYF

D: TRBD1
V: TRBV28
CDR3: CASSRTGRETQYF

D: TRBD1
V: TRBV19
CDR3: CASTLDRGYTEAFF

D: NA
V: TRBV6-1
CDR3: CASSANSPGNTIYF

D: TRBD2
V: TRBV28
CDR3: CASRPAGTSGNNEQFF

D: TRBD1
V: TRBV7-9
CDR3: CASSRTGGTYEQYF